Given below is one TCR beta chain in context. Its target is not known. The junction shows a germline mismatch at one end, possibly a read error. CDR3 length: 13 amino acids. Per germline, CDR1 SNHLY and CDR2 FYNNEI. This sample stems from a study of cytomegalovirus exposure and HLA in healthy donors. Notes on the study in general: Reportedly, cytomegalovirus status was diagnosed with high sensitivity and specificity.

Use of 60 Vbeta and 13 Jbeta primers characterized the PCR. Sequencing used immunoSEQ multiplex PCR; TCRdb keeps in-frame clones, though not all of them. In the table there are 90,000 to 120,000 clones, 77% of which are singletons. V and J are TRBV2 and TRBJ2-1, with a tentative D call TRBD2 (5 bases). The sequenced sample was PBMCs. The sequence was collected from a male donor in good health and CMV-seronegative. The CDR3 region is CASSESQTHQRVF. CDR3 bases: TGTGCCAGCAGTGAATCTCAGACACACCAGAGGGTCTTC.